This T cell receptor (beta chain) derives from a study of T cells in Graves' hyperthyroidism and ophthalmopathy. Study-wide context: Blood was drawn when the patient was first diagnosed and still untreated. The study's findings and limits: Ophthalmopathy got predicted by the model a median approximately 6.4 months before its onset.

Template material for amplifying TCR beta CDR3 regions consisted of RNA transcripts. The HTBI set primed first-round TCR CDR3 RT-PCR. TCRdb processed the multiplex PCR reads anew with MiXCR; each CDR3 protein has one entry. The table has 800,000 or so distinct CDR3 sequences, 35% to 45% seen once; the top ten hold approximately 8.7%. Orbital computed tomography, thyroid ultrasound, serum thyroxine and TRAb, and clinical symptoms together informed the diagnoses. Isolation of PBMCs was performed on roughly 9 ml fresh peripheral blood. A few counts support this clonotype. Its antigen is undetermined. Trimming shortened V by 3 bases and J by 3 bases, and 8 bases separated the two germline ends. Germline assignment: CDR1 SEHNR and CDR2 FQNEAQ (reference sequence). This CDR3 region has 14 residues.

The sequence was obtained from a man younger than 35 with Graves' hyperthyroidism. The V call is TRBV7-9, the J call TRBJ2-2, with D unclear. The sample consisted of blood. For the CDR3, the DNA is TGTGCCAGCAGCTTCAGGCAATACACCGGGGAGCTGTTTTTT. This translates into CASSFRQYTGELFF.